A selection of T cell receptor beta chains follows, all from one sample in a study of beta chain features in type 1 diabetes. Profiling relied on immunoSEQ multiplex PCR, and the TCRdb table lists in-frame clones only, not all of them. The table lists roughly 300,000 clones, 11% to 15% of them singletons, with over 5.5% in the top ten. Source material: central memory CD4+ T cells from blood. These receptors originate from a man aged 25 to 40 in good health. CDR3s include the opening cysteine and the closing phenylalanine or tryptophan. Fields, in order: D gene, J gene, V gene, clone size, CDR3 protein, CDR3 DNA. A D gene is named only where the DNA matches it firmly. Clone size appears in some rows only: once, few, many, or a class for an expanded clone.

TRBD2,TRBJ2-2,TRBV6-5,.,CASKTSGVGELFF,TGTGCCAGCAAAACTAGCGGGGTCGGGGAGCTGTTTTTT
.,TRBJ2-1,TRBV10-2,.,CASSESDRYNEQFF,TGCGCCAGCAGTGAGTCGGATCGATACAATGAGCAGTTCTTC
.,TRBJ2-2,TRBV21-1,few,CASSKVGGTQGDNTGELFF,TGTGCCAGCAGCAAAGTGGGCGGGACGCAAGGTGACAACACCGGGGAGCTGTTTTTT
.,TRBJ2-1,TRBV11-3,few,CASSLGSRTENEQFF,TGTGCCAGCAGCTTAGGGAGCCGGACAGAGAATGAGCAGTTCTTC
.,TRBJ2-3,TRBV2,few,CASSQGGGWYTDTQYF,TGTGCCAGCAGCCAGGGTGGCGGATGGTACACAGATACGCAGTATTTT
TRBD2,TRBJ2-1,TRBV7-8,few,CASSLMGGSSPGEQFF,TGTGCCAGCAGCTTAATGGGGGGGTCTAGCCCCGGAGAGCAGTTCTTC
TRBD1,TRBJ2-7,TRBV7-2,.,CASSLGGGQGAYEQYF,TGTGCCAGCAGCTTAGGAGGTGGACAGGGGGCCTACGAGCAGTACTTC
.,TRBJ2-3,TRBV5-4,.,CASSLDTSGNTQYF,TGTGCCAGCAGCTTAGATACATCAGGGAATACGCAGTATTTT
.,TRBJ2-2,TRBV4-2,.,CASSLEQQGNTGELFF,TGTGCCAGCAGCTTGGAGCAACAGGGGAACACCGGGGAGCTGTTTTTT
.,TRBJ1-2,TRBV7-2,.,CASNDWQGNYGYTF,TGTGCCAGCAACGACTGGCAGGGTAACTATGGCTACACCTTC
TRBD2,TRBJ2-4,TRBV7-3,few,CASSWRLAGGPAKNIQYF,TGTGCCAGCAGCTGGAGACTAGCGGGAGGGCCAGCCAAAAACATTCAGTACTTC
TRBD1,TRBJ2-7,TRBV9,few,CASSVGTVAYEQYF,TGTGCCAGCAGCGTCGGGACAGTAGCCTACGAGCAGTACTTC
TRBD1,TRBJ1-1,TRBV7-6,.,CASSLDREAFF,TGTGCCAGCAGCTTGGACAGGGAAGCTTTCTTT
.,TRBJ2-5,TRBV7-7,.,CASSSTASGETQYF,TGTGCCAGCAGCTCGACCGCCTCAGGGGAGACCCAGTACTTC
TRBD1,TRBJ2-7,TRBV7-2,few,CASSLSRGRSHEQYF,TGTGCCAGCAGCTTATCAAGGGGGCGTTCCCACGAGCAGTACTTC
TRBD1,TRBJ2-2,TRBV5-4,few,CASSPRGQGAGTGELFF,TGTGCCAGCAGCCCCCGGGGGCAGGGGGCTGGCACCGGGGAGCTGTTTTTT
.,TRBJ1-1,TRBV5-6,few,CASSLNSGTEAFF,TGTGCCAGCAGCTTGAACTCCGGGACTGAAGCTTTCTTT
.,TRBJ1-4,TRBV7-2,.,CASSLEDGTGTTF,TGTGCCAGCAGCTTAGAGGACGGAACAGGGACGACTTTT
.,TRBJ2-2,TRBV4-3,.,CASSHTGRNTGELFF,TGCGCCAGCAGCCATACAGGGAGGAACACCGGGGAGCTGTTTTTT
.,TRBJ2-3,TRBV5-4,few,CASRPEPVTDTQYF,TGTGCCAGCAGGCCCGAACCGGTCACAGATACGCAGTATTTT
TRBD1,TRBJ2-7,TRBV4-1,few,CASSRDSTQEMNEQYF,TGCGCCAGCAGCCGGGACAGCACCCAGGAGATGAACGAGCAGTACTTC
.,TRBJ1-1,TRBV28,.,CASSLFSSEAFF,TGTGCCAGCAGTTTATTTAGTTCTGAAGCTTTCTTT
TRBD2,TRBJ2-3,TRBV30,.,CAWSVRGGRAADTQYF,TGTGCCTGGAGTGTACGCGGCGGGAGGGCGGCAGATACGCAGTATTTT
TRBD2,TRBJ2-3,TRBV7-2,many,CASSLTSGTRDTQYF,TGTGCCAGCAGCTTGACAAGCGGGACGCGAGATACGCAGTATTTT
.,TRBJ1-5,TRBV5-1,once,CASSIRNGDQPQHF,TGCGCCAGCAGCATTCGTAACGGGGATCAGCCCCAGCATTTT
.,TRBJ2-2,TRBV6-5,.,CASSRGRNTGELFF,TGTGCCAGCAGCCGGGGGCGGAACACCGGGGAGCTGTTTTTT